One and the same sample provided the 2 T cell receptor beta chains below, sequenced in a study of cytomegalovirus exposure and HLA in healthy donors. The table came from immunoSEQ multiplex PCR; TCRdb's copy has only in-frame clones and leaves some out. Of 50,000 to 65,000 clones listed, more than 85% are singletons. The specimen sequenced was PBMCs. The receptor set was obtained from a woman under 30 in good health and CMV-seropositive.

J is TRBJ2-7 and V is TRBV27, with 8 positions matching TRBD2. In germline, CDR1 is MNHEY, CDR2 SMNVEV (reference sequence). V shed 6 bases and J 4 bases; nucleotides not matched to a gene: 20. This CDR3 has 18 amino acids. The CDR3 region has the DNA TGTGCCAGCAGGGGATTTACTAGCGGAATCCCCTACCTATACGAGCAGTACTTC. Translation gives CASRGFTSGIPYLYEQYF.

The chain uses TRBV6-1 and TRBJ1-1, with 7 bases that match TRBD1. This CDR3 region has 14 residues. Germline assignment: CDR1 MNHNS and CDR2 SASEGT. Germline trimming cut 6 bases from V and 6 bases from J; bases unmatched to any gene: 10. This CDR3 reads CASSPLYQGAEAFF. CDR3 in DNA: TGTGCCAGCAGCCCTCTGTACCAGGGGGCTGAAGCTTTCTTT.